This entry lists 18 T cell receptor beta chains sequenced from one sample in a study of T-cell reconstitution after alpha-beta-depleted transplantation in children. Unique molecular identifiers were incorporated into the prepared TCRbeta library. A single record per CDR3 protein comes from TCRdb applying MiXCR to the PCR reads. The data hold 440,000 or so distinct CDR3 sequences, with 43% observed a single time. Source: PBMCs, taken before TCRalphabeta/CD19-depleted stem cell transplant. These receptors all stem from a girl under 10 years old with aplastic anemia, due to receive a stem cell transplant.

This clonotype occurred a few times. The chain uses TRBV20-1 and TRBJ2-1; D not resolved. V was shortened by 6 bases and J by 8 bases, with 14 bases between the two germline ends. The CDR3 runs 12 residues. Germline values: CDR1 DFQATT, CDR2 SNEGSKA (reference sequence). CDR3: CSATSHLDEQFF. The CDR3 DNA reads TGCAGTGCGACAAGTCACCTCGATGAGCAGTTCTTC.

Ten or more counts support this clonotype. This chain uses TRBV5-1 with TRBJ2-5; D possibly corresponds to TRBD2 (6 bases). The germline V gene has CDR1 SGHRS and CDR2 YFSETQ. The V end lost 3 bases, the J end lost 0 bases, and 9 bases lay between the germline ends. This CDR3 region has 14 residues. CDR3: CASSWGENQETQYF. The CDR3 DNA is TGCGCCAGCAGCTGGGGGGAGAACCAAGAGACCCAGTACTTC.

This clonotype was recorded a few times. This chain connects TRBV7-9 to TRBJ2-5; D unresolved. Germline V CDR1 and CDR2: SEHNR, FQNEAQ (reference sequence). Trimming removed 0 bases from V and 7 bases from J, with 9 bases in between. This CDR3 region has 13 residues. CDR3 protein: CASSLAGTGTQYF. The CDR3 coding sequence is TGTGCCAGCAGCTTAGCTGGAACGGGGACCCAGTACTTC.

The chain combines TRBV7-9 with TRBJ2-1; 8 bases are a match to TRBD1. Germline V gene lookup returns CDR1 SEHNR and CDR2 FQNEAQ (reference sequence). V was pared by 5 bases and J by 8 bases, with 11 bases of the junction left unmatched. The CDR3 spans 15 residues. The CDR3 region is CASSPQDREGDEQFF. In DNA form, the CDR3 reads TGTGCCAGCAGCCCCCAGGACAGGGAAGGCGATGAGCAGTTCTTC.

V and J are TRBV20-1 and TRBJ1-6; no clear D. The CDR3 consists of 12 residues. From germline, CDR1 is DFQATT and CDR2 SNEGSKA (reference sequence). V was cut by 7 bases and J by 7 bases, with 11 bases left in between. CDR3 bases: TGCAGTGTTCTCACGGGAAATTCACCCCTCCACTTT. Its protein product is CSVLTGNSPLHF.

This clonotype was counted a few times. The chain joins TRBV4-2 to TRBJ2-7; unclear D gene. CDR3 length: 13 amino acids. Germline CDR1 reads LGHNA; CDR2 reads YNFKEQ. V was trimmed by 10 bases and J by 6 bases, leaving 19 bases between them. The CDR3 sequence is CAIGPRHPFEQYF. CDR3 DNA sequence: TGTGCCATCGGCCCGAGGCACCCCTTCGAGCAGTACTTC.

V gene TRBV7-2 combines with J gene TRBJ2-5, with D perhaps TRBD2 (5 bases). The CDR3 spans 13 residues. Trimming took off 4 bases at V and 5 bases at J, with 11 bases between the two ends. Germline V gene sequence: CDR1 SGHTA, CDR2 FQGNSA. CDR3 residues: CASSSEGGETQYF. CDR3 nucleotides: TGTGCCAGCAGCTCCGAGGGTGGCGAGACCCAGTACTTC.

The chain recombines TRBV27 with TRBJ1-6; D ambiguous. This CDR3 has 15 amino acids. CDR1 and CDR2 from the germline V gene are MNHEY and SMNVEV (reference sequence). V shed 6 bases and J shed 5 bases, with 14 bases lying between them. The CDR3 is CASSSSRINNSPLHF. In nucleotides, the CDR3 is TGTGCCAGCAGCTCCTCTCGGATCAATAATTCACCCCTCCACTTT.

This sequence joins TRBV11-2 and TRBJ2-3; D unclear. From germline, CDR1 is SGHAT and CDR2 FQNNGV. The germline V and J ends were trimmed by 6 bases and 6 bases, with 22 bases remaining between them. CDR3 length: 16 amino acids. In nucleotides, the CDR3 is TGTGCCAGCAGTTCAATCCGCGGCAGCCCTATCGATACGCAGTATTTT. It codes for CASSSIRGSPIDTQYF.

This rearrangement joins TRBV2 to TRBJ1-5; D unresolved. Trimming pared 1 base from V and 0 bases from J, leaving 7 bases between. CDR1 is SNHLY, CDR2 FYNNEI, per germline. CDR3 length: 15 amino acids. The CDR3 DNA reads TGTGCCAGCAGTGAAGGCCAAGCTAGCAATCAGCCCCAGCATTTT. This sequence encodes CASSEGQASNQPQHF.

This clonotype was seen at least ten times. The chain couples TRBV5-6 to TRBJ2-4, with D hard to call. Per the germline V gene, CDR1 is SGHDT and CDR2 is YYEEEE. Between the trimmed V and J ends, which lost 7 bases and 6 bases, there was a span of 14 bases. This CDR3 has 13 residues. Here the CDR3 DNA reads TGTGCCAGCGGAACCCTGGATGCAAACATTCAGTACTTC. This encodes CASGTLDANIQYF.

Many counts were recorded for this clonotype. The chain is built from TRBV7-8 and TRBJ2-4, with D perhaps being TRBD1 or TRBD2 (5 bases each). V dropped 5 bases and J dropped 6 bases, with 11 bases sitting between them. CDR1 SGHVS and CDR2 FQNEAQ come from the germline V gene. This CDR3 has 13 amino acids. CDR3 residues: CASSPGPVNIQYF. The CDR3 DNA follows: TGTGCCAGCAGCCCGGGACCCGTAAACATTCAGTACTTC.

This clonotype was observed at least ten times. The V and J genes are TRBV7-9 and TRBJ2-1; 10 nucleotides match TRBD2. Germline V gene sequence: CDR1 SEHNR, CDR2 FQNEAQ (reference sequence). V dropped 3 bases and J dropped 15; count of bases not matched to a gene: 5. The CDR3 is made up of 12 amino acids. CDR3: CASSFPSGSPFF. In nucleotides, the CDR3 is TGTGCCAGCAGCTTCCCTAGCGGGAGTCCGTTCTTC.

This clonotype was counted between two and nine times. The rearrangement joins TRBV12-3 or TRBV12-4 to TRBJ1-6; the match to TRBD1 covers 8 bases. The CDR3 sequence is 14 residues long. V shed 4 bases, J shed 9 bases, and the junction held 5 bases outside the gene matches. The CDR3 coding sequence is TGTGCCAGCAGTTCAGGGGGCGCGGGTTCACCCCTCCACTTT. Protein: CASSSGGAGSPLHF.

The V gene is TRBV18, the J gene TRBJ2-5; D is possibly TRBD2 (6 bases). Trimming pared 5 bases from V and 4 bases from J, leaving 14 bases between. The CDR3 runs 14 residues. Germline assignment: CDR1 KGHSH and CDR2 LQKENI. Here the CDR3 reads CASSSAGTGETQYF. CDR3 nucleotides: TGTGCCAGCTCAAGTGCGGGGACTGGAGAGACCCAGTACTTC.

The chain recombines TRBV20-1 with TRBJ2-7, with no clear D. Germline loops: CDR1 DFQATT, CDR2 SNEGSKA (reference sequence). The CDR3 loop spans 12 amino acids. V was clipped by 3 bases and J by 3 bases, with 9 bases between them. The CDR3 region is CSASESGYEQYF. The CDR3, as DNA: TGCAGTGCTAGCGAGTCGGGCTACGAGCAGTACTTC.

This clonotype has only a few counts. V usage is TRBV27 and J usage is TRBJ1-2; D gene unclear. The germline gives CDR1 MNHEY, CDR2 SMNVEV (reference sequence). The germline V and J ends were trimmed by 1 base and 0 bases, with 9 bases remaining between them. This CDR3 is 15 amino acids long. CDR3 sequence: CASSLYSGANYGYTF. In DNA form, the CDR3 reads TGTGCCAGCAGTTTATACTCCGGAGCTAACTATGGCTACACCTTC.

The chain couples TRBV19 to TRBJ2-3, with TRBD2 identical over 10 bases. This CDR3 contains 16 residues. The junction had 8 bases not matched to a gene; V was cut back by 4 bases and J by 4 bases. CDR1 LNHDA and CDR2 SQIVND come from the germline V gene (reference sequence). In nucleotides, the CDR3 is TGTGCCAGTAGTAATGAACTAGCGGGAATGGCAGATACGCAGTATTTT. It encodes CASSNELAGMADTQYF.